The 18 T cell receptor beta chains below come from one sample, sequenced in a study of CXCR3-negative and CXCR3-positive naive CD8 T cells. Overall study results and limits: Comparison of naive cells showed more hydrophobic TRB CDR3s in CXCR3-positive than in CXCR3-negative naive cells.

These TCRs' antigens remain unknown. The TRB libraries of cDNA were built by UMI-labeled 5' RACE. TCRdb reanalyzed the 5' RACE reads, giving one entry per CDR3 protein sequence and no DNA. Its table lists about 5,000 distinct CDR3 sequences. The sample taken for sequencing was naive CXCR3+ CD8+ T cells from blood. The sample's subset: CD45RO-CCR7+CD27+CD95- naive CD8+ T cells expressing CXCR3 (TNR3+). The receptors here all came from a human donor in good health. Some clones in this sample may be carry-over from other donors' samples.

The genes are TRBV20-1 and TRBJ2-1; TCRdb's assignment of TRBD2 cannot be checked, as there is no DNA. From germline, CDR1 is DFQATT and CDR2 SNEGSKA (reference sequence). This CDR3 has 14 residues. The CDR3: CSARLADEYNEQFF.

Frequency places this clonotype as medium-sized (0.01 to 0.1%). J is TRBJ2-1 and V is TRBV6-1; TCRdb's D gene call, TRBD2, goes unchecked for lack of DNA. Germline V gene lookup returns CDR1 MNHNS and CDR2 SASEGT. The CDR3 is 16 amino acids. CDR3 sequence: CASTSGLAEKHNEQFF.

This clonotype shows up as medium-sized by frequency. The chain joins TRBV7-9 to TRBJ1-2. CDR3 size: 13 residues. The germline V gene has CDR1 SEHNR and CDR2 FQNEAQ (reference sequence). The CDR3 here is CASSLADLYGYTF.

In terms of frequency, this clonotype is medium-sized. The genes are TRBV7-6 and TRBJ2-1; TCRdb selects TRBD1, and the lack of DNA leaves this call unchecked. Germline CDR1 and CDR2: SGHVS and FNYEAQ. This CDR3 has 16 residues. The CDR3 is CASSQTGSLSYNEQFF.

The V and J genes are TRBV7-9 and TRBJ2-5. Germline V gene sequence: CDR1 SEHNR, CDR2 FQNEAQ (reference sequence). The CDR3 sequence is 11 residues long. The CDR3 sequence: CASSPLETQYF.

According to its frequency, this clonotype is medium-sized. The rearrangement joins TRBV10-3 to TRBJ2-5; no DNA is available, so the TRBD2 call from TCRdb remains unchecked. From germline, CDR1 is ENHRY and CDR2 SYGVKD. This CDR3 region has 18 residues. The CDR3 region is CAIKFVGTSGPDKETQYF.

The CDR3 protein is CASSSFPGTSGNPWGNEQFF. This rearrangement joins TRBV7-6 to TRBJ2-1; there is no DNA to check the TCRdb D call of TRBD2. Germline lookup yields CDR1 SGHVS and CDR2 FNYEAQ. CDR3 length: 20 residues.

According to its frequency, this clonotype is medium-sized (0.01 to 0.1%). This chain joins TRBV20-1 and TRBJ2-1; TCRdb designates TRBD2, a call that cannot be tested without DNA. CDR3 length: 12 residues. Per the germline V gene, CDR1 is DFQATT and CDR2 is SNEGSKA (reference sequence). This CDR3 is CSAFKEGWEQFF.

Its frequency marks this clonotype as medium-sized. The chain carries TRBV18 and TRBJ1-2; absent DNA, TCRdb's TRBD1 call cannot be checked. The CDR3 loop spans 13 amino acids. CDR1 and CDR2 (germline): KGHSH, LQKENI. This CDR3 reads CATSAGELYGYTF.

The chain links TRBV14 to TRBJ1-2; with no DNA, the TCRdb D assignment of TRBD1 cannot be verified. CDR3 length: 14 residues. Germline CDR1 reads SGHDN; CDR2 reads FVKESK. The CDR3 reads CASSPGQGGYGYTF.

The chain is built from TRBV20-1 and TRBJ1-2. This CDR3 comprises 11 residues. The germline CDR1 and CDR2 sequences are DFQATT and SNEGSKA (reference sequence). The CDR3 is CIGRWTYGYTF.

This clonotype registers medium-sized by frequency. The chain employs TRBV11-2 and TRBJ2-7; the D gene TCRdb calls, TRBD1, cannot be checked with no DNA. Germline CDR1 SGHAT, CDR2 FQNNGV. This CDR3 is built from 14 residues. This CDR3 is CASSPGGRVYEQYF.

This clonotype is medium-sized (0.01 to 0.1%) by frequency. The J gene is TRBJ2-2, the V gene TRBV11-2; TCRdb names TRBD2, which stays unverified in the absence of DNA. Germline V gives CDR1 SGHAT, CDR2 FQNNGV. CDR3 length: 19 amino acids. The CDR3 region is CASSLDFGSGRGYPGELFF.

The chain uses TRBV3-1 and TRBJ1-1. The CDR3 extends over 15 amino acids. Germline V gene data show CDR1 as LGHDT and CDR2 as YNNKEL (reference sequence). CDR3: CASSDKRVGNTEAFF.

This chain's CDR3 is CASSSAGTDNSPLHF. The V call is TRBV19, the J call TRBJ1-6; TCRdb's assignment of TRBD1 cannot be checked, as there is no DNA. The CDR3 contains 15 residues. Germline V gene lookup returns CDR1 LNHDA and CDR2 SQIVND (reference sequence).

This clonotype is called medium-sized based on its frequency. The V and J genes are TRBV19 and TRBJ2-1. Germline lookup yields CDR1 LNHDA and CDR2 SQIVND (reference sequence). The CDR3 covers 14 residues. The CDR3 here is CASSIDSSYNEQFF.

This clonotype shows up as medium-sized by frequency. This rearrangement joins TRBV29-1 to TRBJ1-1. The CDR3 covers 11 residues. The germline gives CDR1 SQVTM, CDR2 ANQGSEA. CDR3 region: CSVGVHTEAFF.

V is TRBV20-1 and J is TRBJ2-1; TCRdb selects TRBD2, and the lack of DNA leaves this call unchecked. This CDR3 spans 15 amino acids. CDR1 is DFQATT, CDR2 SNEGSKA, per germline (reference sequence). The CDR3 here is CSASPLAGVYNEQFF.